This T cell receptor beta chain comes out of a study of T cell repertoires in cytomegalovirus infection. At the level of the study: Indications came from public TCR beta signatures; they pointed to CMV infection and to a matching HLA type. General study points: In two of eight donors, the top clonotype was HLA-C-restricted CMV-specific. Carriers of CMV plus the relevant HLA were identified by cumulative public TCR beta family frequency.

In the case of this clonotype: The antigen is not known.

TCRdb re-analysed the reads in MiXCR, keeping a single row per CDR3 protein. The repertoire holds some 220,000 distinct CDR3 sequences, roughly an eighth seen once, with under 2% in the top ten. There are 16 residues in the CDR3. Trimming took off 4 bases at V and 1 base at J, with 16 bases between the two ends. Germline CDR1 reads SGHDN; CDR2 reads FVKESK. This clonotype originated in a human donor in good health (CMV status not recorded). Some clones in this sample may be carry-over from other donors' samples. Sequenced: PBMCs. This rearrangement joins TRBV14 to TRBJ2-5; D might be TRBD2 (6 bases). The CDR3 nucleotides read TGTGCCAGCAGCCCTGTAGGCGGGAATAGCCAAGAGACCCAGTACTTC. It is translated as CASSPVGGNSQETQYF.